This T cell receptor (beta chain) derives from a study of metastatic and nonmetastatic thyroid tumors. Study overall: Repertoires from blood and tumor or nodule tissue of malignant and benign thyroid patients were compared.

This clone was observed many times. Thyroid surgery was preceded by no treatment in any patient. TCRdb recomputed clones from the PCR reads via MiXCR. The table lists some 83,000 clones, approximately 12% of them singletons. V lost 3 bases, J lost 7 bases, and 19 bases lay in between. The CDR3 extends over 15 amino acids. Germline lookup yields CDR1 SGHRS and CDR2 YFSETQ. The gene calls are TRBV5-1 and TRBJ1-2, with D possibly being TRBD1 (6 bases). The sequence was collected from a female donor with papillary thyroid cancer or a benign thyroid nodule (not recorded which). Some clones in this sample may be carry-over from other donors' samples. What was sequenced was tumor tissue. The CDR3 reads CASSSAQGIYSGYTF. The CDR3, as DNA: TGCGCCAGCAGCTCGGCTCAGGGGATCTATTCTGGCTACACCTTC.